These 10 T cell receptor beta chains were sequenced from one sample in a study of tumor and adjacent non-tumor tissue in lung cancer. This sample's RNA came from whole unsorted tissue. The library came from three nested PCR rounds adapted from ARM-PCR protocols. TCRdb reprocessed the multiplex PCR reads via MiXCR and lists one record per CDR3 protein. The data hold tens of thousands of distinct CDR3 sequences, with over 75% observed a single time. Material: lung tumor tissue. Every receptor here comes from a woman between 50 and 59 years old with non-small cell lung cancer.

The gene calls are TRBV11-1 and TRBJ2-3; D not resolved. The CDR3 covers 15 residues. V lost 3 bases, J lost 2 bases, and 12 bases lay in between. Germline assignment: CDR1 SGHAT and CDR2 FQDESV (reference sequence). CDR3 nucleotides: TGTGCCAGCAGCTTCTCTATGGGCTACACAGATACGCAGTATTTT. Its protein is CASSFSMGYTDTQYF.

The rearrangement uses TRBV12-3 or TRBV12-4 and TRBJ2-1; possibly TRBD1 for D (6 bases). V gave up 6 bases and J gave up 13 bases, with 28 bases separating them. There are 16 residues in the CDR3. CDR3 sequence: CASSPVSGRGYSDQFF. As DNA, the CDR3 is TGTGCCAGCAGCCCTGTATCTGGAAGGGGGTACAGTGACCAGTTCTTC.

This clonotype occurred once. The J gene is TRBJ2-1, the V gene TRBV20-1; 10 bases fit TRBD2. Germline V lookup: CDR1 DFQATT, CDR2 SNEGSKA (reference sequence). CDR3 length: 15 amino acids. The DNA for the CDR3 is TGCATCGCTAGAGTCCTAGCGGGAGCCTCCAATGAGCAGTTCTTC. It translates to CIARVLAGASNEQFF.

This clonotype appeared a few times. The rearrangement uses TRBV4-2 and TRBJ2-1, with 13 bases fitting TRBD2. The CDR3 contains 15 residues. V lost 4 bases, J lost 9 bases, and 6 bases stayed unmatched. In germline, CDR1 is LGHNA, CDR2 YNFKEQ. CDR3: CASSRRTSGGAEQFF. In DNA, the CDR3 is TGTGCCAGCAGCCGACGGACTAGCGGGGGTGCTGAGCAGTTCTTC.

This chain connects TRBV12-3 or TRBV12-4 to TRBJ2-5; no clear D gene. This CDR3 has 13 residues. Trimming pared 9 bases from V and 4 bases from J, leaving 15 bases between. The CDR3 DNA reads TGTGCCAGTATTTTAAGTCCGGGAGAGACCCAGTACTTC. This sequence encodes CASILSPGETQYF.

On this clonotype itself: This may stem from a read error, because a much larger clone lies one nucleotide away. The CDR3 DNA is TGTGTCAGCAGCTTATCTACGGCCTCTGGGGCCAACGTCCTGACTTTC. It encodes CVSSLSTASGANVLTF. The rearrangement links TRBV7-9 to TRBJ2-6; D gene unclear. Germline CDR1 and CDR2: SEHNR and FQNEAQ (reference sequence). The CDR3 is 16 amino acids.

This clonotype is classed as medium-sized (0.01 to 0.1%). This sequence joins TRBV29-1 and TRBJ2-1; 11 bases are a match to TRBD2. This CDR3 contains 16 residues. The ends lost 2 bases at V and 9 bases at J; junction bases unmatched: 12. The germline V gene has CDR1 SQVTM and CDR2 ANQGSEA. CDR3 sequence reads: CSVETSGSYRGVEQFF. Written as DNA, the CDR3 is TGCAGCGTTGAAACTAGCGGGAGTTACCGGGGGGTTGAGCAGTTCTTC.

This chain joins TRBV19 and TRBJ2-1; 7 bases match TRBD2. Germline V gene lookup returns CDR1 LNHDA and CDR2 SQIVND (reference sequence). This CDR3 has 12 residues. Unmatched junction bases numbered 4, after V lost 7 bases and J lost 7 bases. The CDR3 spells CASKKGGNEQFF. CDR3 in DNA: TGTGCCAGTAAGAAGGGAGGGAATGAGCAGTTCTTC.

The chain uses TRBV28 and TRBJ2-7, with D perhaps being TRBD1 or TRBD2 (5 bases each). Germline V CDR1 and CDR2: MDHEN, SYDVKM. V lost 7 bases and J 5 bases, leaving 15 bases between the germline ends. The CDR3 runs to 13 residues. The CDR3 is CASTNQGANEQYF. CDR3 sequence (DNA): TGTGCCAGCACCAATCAGGGAGCCAACGAGCAGTACTTC.

Comment on this clonotype: The CDR3 does not end in the conserved phenylalanine or tryptophan, so this is likely a read error. It is unclear where the CDR3 begins or ends on the DNA, so no DNA is shown, and the CDR3 is as TCRdb lists it. The chain recombines TRBV20-1 with TRBJ1-2. Including both end residues, the CDR3 is 12 amino acids long. Germline-derived CDR1 and CDR2 are DFQATT and SNEGSKA (reference sequence). CDR3 sequence reads: CSGVQGQDGYTL.